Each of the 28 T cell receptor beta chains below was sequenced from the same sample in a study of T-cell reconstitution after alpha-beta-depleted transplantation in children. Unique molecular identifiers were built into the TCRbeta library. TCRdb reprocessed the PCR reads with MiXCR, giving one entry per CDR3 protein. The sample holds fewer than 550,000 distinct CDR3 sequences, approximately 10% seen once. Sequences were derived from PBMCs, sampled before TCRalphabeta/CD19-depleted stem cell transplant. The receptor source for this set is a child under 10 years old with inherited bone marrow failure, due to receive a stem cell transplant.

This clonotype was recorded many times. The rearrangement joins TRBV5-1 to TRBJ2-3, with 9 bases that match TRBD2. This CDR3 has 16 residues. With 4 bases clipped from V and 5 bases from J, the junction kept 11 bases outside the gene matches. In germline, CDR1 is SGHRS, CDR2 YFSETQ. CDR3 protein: CASSRWTSERLDTQYF. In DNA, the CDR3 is TGCGCCAGCAGCCGATGGACTAGCGAGAGATTAGATACGCAGTATTTT.

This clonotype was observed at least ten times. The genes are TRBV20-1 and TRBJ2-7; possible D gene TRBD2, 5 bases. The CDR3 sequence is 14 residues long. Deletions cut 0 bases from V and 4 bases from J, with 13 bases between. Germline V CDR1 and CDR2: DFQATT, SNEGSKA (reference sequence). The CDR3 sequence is CSARDSGGLYEQYF. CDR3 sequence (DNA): TGCAGTGCTAGAGATTCAGGAGGACTTTACGAGCAGTACTTC.

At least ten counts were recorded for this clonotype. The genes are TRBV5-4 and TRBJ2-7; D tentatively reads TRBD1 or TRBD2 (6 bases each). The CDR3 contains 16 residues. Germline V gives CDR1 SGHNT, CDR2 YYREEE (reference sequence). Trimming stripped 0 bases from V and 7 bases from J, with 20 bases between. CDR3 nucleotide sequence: TGTGCCAGCAGCTTGGCGGCGGCGGGACAACCCCGGGAGCAGTACTTC. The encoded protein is CASSLAAAGQPREQYF.

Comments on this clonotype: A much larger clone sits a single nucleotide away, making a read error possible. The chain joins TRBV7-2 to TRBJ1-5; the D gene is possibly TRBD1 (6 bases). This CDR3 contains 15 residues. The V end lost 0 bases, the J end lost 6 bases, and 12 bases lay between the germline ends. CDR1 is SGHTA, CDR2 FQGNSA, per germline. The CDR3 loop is CASSLAGTLGQPQHF. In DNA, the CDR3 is TGTGCCAGCAGCTTAGCCGGGACATTGGGTCAGCCCCAGCATTTT.

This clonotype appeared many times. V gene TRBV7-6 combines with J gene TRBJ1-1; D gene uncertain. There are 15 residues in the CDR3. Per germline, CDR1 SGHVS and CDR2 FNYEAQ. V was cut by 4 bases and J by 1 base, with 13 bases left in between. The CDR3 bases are TGTGCCAGCAGCTCGGTTGACCCGGGGAACACTGAAGCTTTCTTT. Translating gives CASSSVDPGNTEAFF.

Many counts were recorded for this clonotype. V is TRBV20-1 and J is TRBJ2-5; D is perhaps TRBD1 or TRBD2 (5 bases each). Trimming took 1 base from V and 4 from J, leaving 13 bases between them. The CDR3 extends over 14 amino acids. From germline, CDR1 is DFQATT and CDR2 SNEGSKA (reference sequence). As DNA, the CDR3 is TGCAGTGCTAGAGTTTGGGGCCGGGGAGAGACCCAGTACTTC. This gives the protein CSARVWGRGETQYF.

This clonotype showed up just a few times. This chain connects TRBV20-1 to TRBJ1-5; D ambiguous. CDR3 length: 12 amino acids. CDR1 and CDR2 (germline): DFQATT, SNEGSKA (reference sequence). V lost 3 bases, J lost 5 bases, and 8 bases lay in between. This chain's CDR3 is CSAREGYQPQHF. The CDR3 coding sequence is TGCAGTGCTAGGGAGGGATATCAGCCCCAGCATTTT.

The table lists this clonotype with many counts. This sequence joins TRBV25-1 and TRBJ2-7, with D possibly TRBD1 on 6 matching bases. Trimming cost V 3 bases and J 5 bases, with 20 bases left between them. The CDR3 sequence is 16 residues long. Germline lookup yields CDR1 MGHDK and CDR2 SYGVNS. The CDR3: CASSDHRRGIADEQYF. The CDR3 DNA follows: TGTGCCAGCAGTGACCACCGAAGGGGGATTGCAGACGAGCAGTACTTC.

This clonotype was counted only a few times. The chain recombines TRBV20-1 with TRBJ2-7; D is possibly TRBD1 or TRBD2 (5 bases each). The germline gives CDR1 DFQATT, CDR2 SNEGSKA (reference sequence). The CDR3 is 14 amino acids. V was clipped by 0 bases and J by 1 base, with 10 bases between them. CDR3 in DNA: TGCAGTGCTAGAGAGGGACCGAATTCCTACGAGCAGTACTTC. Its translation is CSAREGPNSYEQYF.

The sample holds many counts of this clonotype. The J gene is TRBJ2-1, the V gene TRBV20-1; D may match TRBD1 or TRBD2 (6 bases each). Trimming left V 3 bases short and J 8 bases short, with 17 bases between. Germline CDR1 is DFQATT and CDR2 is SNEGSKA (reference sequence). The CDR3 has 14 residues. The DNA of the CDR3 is TGCAGTGCTAGGTTGGGGGGCGACAGGTATGAGCAGTTCTTC. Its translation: CSARLGGDRYEQFF.

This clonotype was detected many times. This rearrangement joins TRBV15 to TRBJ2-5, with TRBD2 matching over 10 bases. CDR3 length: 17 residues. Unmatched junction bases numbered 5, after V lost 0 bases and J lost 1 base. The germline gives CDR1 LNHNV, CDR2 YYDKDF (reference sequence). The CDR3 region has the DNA TGTGCCACCAGCAGAGATTTGAGGACTAGCGGCCAAGAGACCCAGTACTTC. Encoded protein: CATSRDLRTSGQETQYF.

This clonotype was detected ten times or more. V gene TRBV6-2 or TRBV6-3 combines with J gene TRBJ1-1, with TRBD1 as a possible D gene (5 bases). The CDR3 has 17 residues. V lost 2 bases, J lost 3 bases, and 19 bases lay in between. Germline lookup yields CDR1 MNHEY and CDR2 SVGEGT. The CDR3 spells CASSYGPRDLTDTEAFF. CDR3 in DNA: TGTGCCAGCAGTTACGGGCCCAGGGACCTGACGGACACTGAAGCTTTCTTT.

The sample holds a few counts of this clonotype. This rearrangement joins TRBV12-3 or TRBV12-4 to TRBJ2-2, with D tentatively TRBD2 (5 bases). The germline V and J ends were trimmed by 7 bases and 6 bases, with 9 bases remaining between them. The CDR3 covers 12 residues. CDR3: CASIFGAGELFF. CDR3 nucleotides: TGTGCCAGCATCTTCGGGGCCGGGGAGCTGTTTTTT.

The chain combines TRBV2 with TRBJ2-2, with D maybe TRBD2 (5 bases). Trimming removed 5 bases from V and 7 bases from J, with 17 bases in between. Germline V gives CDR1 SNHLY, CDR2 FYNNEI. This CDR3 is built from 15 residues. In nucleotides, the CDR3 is TGTGCCAGCAGTAACAACAGAGGGTCGGGCGGGGAGCTGTTTTTT. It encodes CASSNNRGSGGELFF. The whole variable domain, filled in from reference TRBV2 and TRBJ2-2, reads EPEVTQTPSHQVTQMGQEVILRCVPISNHLYFYWYRQILGQKVEFLVSFYNNEISEKSEIFDDQFSVERPDGSNFTLKIRSTKLEDSAMYFCASSNNRGSGGELFFGEGSRLTVL.

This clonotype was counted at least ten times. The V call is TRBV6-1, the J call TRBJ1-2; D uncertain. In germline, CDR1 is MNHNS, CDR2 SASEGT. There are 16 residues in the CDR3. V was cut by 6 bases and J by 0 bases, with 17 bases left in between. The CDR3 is CASSGNLNLANYGYTF. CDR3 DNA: TGTGCCAGCAGCGGCAACCTCAACCTAGCTAACTATGGCTACACCTTC.

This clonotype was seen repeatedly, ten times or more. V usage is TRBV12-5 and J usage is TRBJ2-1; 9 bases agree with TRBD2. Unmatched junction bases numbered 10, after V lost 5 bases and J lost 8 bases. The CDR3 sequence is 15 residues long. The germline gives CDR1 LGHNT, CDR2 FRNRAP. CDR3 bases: TGTGCTAGTGGTACAGCGGGAGGCTGGCGGGATGAGCAGTTCTTC. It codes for CASGTAGGWRDEQFF. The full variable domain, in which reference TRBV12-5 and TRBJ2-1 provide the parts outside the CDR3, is DARVTQTPRHKVTEMGQEVTMRCQPILGHNTVFWYRQTMMQGLELLAYFRNRAPLDDSGMPKDRFSAEMPDATLATLKIQPSEPRDSAVYFCASGTAGGWRDEQFFGPGTRLTVL.

The CDR3 region is CASSIQGSYGYTF. For the CDR3, the DNA is TGTGCCAGTAGTATTCAGGGATCCTATGGCTACACCTTC. The genes are TRBV19 and TRBJ1-2; weak D call: TRBD1 (5 bases). The CDR3 consists of 13 residues. The V and J ends lost 3 bases and 4 bases respectively, with 9 bases between them. Germline V lookup: CDR1 LNHDA, CDR2 SQIVND (reference sequence).

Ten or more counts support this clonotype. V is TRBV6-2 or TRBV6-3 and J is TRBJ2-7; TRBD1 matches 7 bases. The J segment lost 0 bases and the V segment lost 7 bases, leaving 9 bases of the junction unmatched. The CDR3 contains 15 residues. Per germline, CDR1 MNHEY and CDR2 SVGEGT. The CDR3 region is CASIRLDRSSYEQYF. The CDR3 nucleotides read TGTGCCAGCATCCGTTTGGACAGGAGCTCCTACGAGCAGTACTTC.

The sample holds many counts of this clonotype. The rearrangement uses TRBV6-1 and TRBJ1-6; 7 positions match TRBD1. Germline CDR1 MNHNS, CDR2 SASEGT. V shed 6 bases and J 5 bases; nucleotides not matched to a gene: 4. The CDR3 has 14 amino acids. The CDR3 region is CASSRDSNNSPLHF. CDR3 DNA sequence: TGTGCCAGCAGCCGGGACAGTAATAATTCACCCCTCCACTTT.

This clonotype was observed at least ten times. DNA of the CDR3: TGTGCCAGCAGTTCCCTAGGGACAGGGTTAACCTACGAGCAGTACTTC. This translates into CASSSLGTGLTYEQYF. The V and J genes are TRBV28 and TRBJ2-7; 9 positions agree with TRBD1. CDR3 length: 16 amino acids. V lost 4 bases and J lost 2; bases outside the gene matches: 9. Germline V gene lookup returns CDR1 MDHEN and CDR2 SYDVKM.

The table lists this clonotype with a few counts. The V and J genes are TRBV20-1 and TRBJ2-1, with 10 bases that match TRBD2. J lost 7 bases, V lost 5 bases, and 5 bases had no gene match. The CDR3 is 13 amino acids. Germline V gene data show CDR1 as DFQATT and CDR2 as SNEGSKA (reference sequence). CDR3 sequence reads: CSAPLSGRNEQFF. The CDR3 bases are TGCAGTGCTCCCCTTAGCGGGAGGAATGAGCAGTTCTTC.

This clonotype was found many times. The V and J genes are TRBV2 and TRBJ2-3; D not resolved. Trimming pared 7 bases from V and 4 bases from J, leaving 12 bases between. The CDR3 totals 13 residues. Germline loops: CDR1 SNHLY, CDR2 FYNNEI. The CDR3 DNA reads TGTGCCAGCATGCTACGGAAATCAGATACGCAGTATTTT. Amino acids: CASMLRKSDTQYF. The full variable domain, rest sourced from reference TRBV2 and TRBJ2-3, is EPEVTQTPSHQVTQMGQEVILRCVPISNHLYFYWYRQILGQKVEFLVSFYNNEISEKSEIFDDQFSVERPDGSNFTLKIRSTKLEDSAMYFCASMLRKSDTQYFGPGTRLTVL.

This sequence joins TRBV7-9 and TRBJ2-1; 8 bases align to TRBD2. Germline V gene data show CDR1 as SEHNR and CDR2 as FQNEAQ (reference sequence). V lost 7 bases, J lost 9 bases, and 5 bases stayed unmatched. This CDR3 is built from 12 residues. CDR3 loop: CASTLAGTEQFF. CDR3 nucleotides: TGTGCCAGCACATTAGCGGGAACTGAGCAGTTCTTC. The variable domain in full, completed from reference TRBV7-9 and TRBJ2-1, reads DTGVSQNPRHKITKRGQNVTFRCDPISEHNRLYWYRQTLGQGPEFLTYFQNEAQLEKSRLLSDRFSAERPKGSFSTLEIQRTEQGDSAMYLCASTLAGTEQFFGPGTRLTVL.

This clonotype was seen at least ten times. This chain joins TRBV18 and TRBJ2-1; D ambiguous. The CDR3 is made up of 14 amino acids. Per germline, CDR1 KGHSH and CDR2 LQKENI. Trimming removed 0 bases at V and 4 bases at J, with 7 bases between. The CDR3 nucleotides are TGTGCCAGCTCACCACCCTCATTTTACAATGAGCAGTTCTTC. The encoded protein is CASSPPSFYNEQFF.

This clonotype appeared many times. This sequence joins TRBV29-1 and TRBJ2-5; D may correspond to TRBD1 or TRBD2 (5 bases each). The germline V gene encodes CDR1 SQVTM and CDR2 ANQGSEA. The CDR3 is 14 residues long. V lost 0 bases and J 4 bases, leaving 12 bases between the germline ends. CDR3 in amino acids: CSVEDPGAGETQYF. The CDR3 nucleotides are TGCAGCGTTGAAGATCCTGGGGCGGGAGAGACCCAGTACTTC.

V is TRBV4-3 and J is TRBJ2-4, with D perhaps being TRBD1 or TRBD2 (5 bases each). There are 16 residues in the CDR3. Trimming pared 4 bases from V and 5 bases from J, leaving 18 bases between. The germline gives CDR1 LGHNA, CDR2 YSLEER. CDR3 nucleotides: TGCGCCAGCAGCCTGGGAGTTGGTTCGGGGCAAAACATTCAGTACTTC. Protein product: CASSLGVGSGQNIQYF.

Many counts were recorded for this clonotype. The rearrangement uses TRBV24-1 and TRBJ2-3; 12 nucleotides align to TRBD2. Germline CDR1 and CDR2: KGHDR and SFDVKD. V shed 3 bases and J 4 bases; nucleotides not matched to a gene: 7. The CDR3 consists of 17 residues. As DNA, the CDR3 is TGTGCCACCAGTGATCCGACTAGCGGGAGAGGCCCAGATACGCAGTATTTT. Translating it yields CATSDPTSGRGPDTQYF.

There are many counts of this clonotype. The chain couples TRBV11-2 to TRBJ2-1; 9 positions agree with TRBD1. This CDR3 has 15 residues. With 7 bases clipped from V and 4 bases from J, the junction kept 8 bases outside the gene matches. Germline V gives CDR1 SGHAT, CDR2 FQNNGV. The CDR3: CASKQPGQGYNEQFF. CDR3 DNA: TGTGCCAGCAAACAGCCGGGACAGGGTTACAATGAGCAGTTCTTC.